This T cell receptor (beta chain) was identified in a study of blood T cell repertoires in COVID-19. Study in general: Some COVID-19 samples were acute and others convalescent; all came from the United States, Italy and Spain.

In the authors' methods: Amplification with reference gene primers provided the estimates of nucleated cell counts. Assay: immunoSEQ multiplex PCR; the TCRdb copy retains only in-frame clones and omits some. V and J calls and clone size are as listed in that table; D and trimming were resolved from the DNA. The data show 150,000 to 200,000 clones, 80% seen once. This clonotype was obtained from a man aged 40-55 years who had recovered from COVID-19. The sample was PBMCs or T cells enriched from blood (not recorded which).

The DNA of the CDR3 is TGTGCCAGCAGTATTGCGGGGGGGTTTCCCACAGATACGCAGTATTTT. The encoded protein is CASSIAGGFPTDTQYF. This chain links TRBV2 with TRBJ2-3; 9 positions agree with TRBD2. Germline trimming cut 5 bases from V and 2 bases from J; bases unmatched to any gene: 8. The CDR3 runs 16 residues. Germline V gene data show CDR1 as SNHLY and CDR2 as FYNNEI.